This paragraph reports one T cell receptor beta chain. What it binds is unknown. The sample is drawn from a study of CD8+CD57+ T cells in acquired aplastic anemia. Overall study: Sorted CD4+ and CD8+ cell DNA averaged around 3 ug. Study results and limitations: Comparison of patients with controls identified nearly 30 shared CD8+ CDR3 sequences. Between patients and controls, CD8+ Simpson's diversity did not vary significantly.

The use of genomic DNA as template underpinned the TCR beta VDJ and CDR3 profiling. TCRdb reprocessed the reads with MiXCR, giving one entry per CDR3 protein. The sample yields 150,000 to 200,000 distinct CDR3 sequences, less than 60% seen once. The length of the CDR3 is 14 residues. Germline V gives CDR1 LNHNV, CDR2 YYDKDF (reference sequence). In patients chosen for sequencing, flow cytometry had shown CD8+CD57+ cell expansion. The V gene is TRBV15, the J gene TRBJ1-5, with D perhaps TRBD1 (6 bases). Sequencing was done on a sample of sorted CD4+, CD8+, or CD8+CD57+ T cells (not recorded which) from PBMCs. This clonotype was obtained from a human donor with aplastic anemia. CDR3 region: CASLTGKGNQPQHF. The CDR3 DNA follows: TGTGCTAGTCTCACAGGGAAAGGCAATCAGCCCCAGCATTTT.